The T cell receptor (beta chain) described here comes from a study of T-cell memory formation after mild COVID-19. General study points: The study detected some responding clones in pre-infection memory, suggesting cross-reactive memory joined.

Trimming removed 6 bases at V and 0 bases at J, with 17 bases between. The CDR3 is 15 residues long. In germline, CDR1 is DFQATT, CDR2 SNEGSKA (reference sequence). cDNA libraries for TCR alpha and TCR beta, carrying sample barcodes and UMIs, came from 5'RACE with constant-segment primers. MiXCR was run by TCRdb on the 5' RACE reads, yielding one entry per CDR3 protein. This table has about 560,000 distinct CDR3 sequences, about 20% appearing once. A remark on this clonotype: Its antigen is still unknown.

The V gene is TRBV20-1, the J gene TRBJ1-1; perhaps TRBD1 as D (5 bases). Sequenced material: PBMCs or a T cell subset sorted from them (not recorded which). The TCR comes from an adult woman who had mild COVID-19 (a few samples of this study predate the infection). Cell type and time point are not known. The chain's CDR3 is CSAQRPGAMNTEAFF. Written as DNA, the CDR3 is TGCAGTGCCCAACGTCCCGGGGCCATGAACACTGAAGCTTTCTTT.